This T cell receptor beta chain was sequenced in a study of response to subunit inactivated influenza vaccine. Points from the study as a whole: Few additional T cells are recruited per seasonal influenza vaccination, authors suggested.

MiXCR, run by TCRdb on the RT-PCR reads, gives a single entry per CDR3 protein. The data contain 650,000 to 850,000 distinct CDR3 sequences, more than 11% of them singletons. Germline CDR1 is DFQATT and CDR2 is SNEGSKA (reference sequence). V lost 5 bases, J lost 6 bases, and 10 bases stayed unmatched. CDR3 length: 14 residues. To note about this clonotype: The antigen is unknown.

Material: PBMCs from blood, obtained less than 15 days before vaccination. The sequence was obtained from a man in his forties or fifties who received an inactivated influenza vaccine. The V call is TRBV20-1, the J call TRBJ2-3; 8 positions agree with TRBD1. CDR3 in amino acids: CSAHRGDRGDTQYF. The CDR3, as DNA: TGCAGTGCTCATCGGGGTGACAGGGGTGATACGCAGTATTTT.